Presented here are 8 T cell receptor beta chains from one specimen sequenced in a study of technical replicates of blood from a handful of donors. TCRdb's copy holds only in-frame clones and misses some; the assay was immunoSEQ multiplex PCR. The data hold about 97,000 clones, with around 96% observed a single time. Material for sequencing was T cells isolated from PBMCs. The receptors here all came from a human donor in good health.

A remark on this clone: One end of the junction is discordant with germline, which a read error may explain. CDR3 in DNA: TGTGCCAGCAGACCAACTACGGGGGGGTTGGCGAACTTC. This gives the protein CASRPTTGGLANF. V usage is TRBV28 and J usage is TRBJ2-7, with 8 bases identical to TRBD2. Looked up from germline, CDR1 is MDHEN and CDR2 is SYDVKM. The CDR3 sequence is 13 residues long.

This chain uses TRBV6-5 with TRBJ1-5, with D uncertain. CDR3 length: 14 residues. The germline gives CDR1 MNHEY, CDR2 SVGAGI. The V end was cut by 2 bases, the J end by 0 bases, with 5 bases between. The CDR3 DNA reads TGTGCCAGCAGTTACCTCCCTAGCAATCAGCCCCAGCATTTT. This gives the protein CASSYLPSNQPQHF.

The chain combines TRBV28 with TRBJ1-5; D gene unclear. The CDR3 has 12 amino acids. V was shortened by 8 bases and J by 1 base, with 6 bases between the two germline ends. Germline V gene lookup returns CDR1 MDHEN and CDR2 SYDVKM. Here the CDR3 reads CASRESNQPQHF. In nucleotides, the CDR3 is TGTGCCAGCCGCGAGAGCAATCAGCCCCAGCATTTT.

The chain carries TRBV10-2 and TRBJ1-5, with unresolved D. Trimming removed 10 bases at V and 5 bases at J, with 15 bases between. This CDR3 is built from 13 residues. The V gene's germline CDR1 is WSHSY and CDR2 SAAADI. This CDR3 reads CATGSLEDQPQHF. In DNA form, the CDR3 reads TGCGCCACCGGGTCTCTGGAGGATCAGCCCCAGCATTTT.

V gene TRBV30 combines with J gene TRBJ1-1; 8 bases agree with TRBD1. This CDR3 contains 14 residues. The J segment lost 0 bases and the V segment lost 3 bases, leaving 3 bases of the junction unmatched. Germline loops: CDR1 GTSNPN, CDR2 SVGIG (reference sequence). The CDR3 spells CAWSRGQVNTEAFF. The CDR3 nucleotides are TGTGCCTGGAGCCGGGGACAGGTGAACACTGAAGCTTTCTTT.

The CDR3 DNA reads as TGTGCCAGCAGGGGAAGAACAGGGGGATTGTATGAGACCCAGTACTTC. It translates to CASRGRTGGLYETQYF. This rearrangement joins TRBV27 to TRBJ2-5, with 8 bases lining up with TRBD1. The CDR3 runs to 16 residues. The germline CDR1 and CDR2 sequences are MNHEY and SMNVEV (reference sequence). Trimming took 6 bases from V and 5 from J; bases not matched to a gene: 14.

The chain combines TRBV27 with TRBJ2-3, with TRBD2 as a possible D gene (6 bases). V was pared by 2 bases and J by 5 bases, with 14 bases between. The CDR3 spans 15 residues. The germline V gene has CDR1 MNHEY and CDR2 SMNVEV (reference sequence). CDR3 sequence reads: CASSLATWGGDTQYF. The CDR3 DNA is TGTGCCAGCAGTTTAGCCACGTGGGGAGGAGATACGCAGTATTTT.

This clone showed up just once. V gene TRBV15 combines with J gene TRBJ2-7; 11 bases are shared with TRBD2. Per the germline V gene, CDR1 is LNHNV and CDR2 is YYDKDF (reference sequence). The CDR3 length is 17 residues. With 1 base clipped from V and 2 bases from J, the junction kept 7 bases outside the gene matches. The CDR3: CATSRGVSGRATYEQYF. Here the CDR3 DNA reads TGTGCCACCAGCAGAGGAGTTAGCGGGAGGGCCACCTACGAGCAGTACTTC.